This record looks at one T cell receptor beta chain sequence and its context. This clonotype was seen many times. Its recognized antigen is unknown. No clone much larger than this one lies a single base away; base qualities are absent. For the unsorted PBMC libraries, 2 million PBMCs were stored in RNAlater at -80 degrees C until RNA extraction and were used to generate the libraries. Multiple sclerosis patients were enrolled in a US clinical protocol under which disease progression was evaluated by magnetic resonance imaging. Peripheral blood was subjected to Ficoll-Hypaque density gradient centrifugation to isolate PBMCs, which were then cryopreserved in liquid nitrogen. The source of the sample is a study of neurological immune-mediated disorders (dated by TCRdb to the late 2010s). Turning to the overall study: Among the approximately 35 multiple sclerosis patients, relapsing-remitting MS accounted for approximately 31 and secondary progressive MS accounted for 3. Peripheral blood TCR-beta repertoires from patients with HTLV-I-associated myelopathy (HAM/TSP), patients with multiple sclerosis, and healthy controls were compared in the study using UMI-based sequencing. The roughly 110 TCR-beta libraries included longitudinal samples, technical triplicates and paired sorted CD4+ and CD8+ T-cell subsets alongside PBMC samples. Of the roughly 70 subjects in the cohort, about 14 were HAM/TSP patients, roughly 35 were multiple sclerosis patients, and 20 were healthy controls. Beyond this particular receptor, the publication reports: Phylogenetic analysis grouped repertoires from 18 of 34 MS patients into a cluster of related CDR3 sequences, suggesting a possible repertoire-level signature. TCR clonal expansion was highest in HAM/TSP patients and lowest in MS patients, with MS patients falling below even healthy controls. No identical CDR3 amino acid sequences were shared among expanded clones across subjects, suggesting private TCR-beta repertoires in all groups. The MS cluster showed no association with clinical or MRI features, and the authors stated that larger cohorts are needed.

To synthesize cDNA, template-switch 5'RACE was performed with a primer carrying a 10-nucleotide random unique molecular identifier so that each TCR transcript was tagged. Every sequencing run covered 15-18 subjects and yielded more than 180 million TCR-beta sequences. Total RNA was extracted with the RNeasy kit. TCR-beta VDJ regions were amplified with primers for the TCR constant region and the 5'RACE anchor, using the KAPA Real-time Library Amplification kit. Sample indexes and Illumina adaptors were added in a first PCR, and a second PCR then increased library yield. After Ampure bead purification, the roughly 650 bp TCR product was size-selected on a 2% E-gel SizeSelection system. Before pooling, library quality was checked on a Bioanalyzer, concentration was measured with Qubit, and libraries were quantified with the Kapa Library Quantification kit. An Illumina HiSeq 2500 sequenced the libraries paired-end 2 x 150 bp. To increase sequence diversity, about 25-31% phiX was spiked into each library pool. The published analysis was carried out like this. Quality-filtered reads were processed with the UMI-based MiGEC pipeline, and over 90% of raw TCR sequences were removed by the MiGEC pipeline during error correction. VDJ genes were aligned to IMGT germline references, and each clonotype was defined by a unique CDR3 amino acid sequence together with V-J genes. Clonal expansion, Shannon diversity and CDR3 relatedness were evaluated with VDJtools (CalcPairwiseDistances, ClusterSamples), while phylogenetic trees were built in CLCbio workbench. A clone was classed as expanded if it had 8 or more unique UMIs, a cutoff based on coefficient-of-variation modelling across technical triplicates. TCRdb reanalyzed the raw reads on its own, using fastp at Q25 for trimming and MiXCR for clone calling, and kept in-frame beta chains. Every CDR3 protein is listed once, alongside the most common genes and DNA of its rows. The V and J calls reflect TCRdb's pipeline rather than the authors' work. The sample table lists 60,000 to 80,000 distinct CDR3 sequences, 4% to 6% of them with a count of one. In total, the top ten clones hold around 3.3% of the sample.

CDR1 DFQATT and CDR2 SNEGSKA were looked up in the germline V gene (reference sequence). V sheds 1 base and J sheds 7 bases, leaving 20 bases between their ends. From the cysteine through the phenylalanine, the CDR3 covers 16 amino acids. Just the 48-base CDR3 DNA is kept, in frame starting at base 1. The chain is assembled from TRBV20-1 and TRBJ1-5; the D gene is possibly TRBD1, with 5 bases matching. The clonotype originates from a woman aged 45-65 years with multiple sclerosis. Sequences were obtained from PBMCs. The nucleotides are TGCAGTGCTAGAGTAAGTCAGGCAGGGCCACGGCAGCCCCAGCATTTT. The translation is CSARVSQAGPRQPQHF.